The 7 T cell receptor beta chains below all came from one sample that was sequenced in a study of post-analysis software for immune sequencing data. General observations from the study: Controls had lower frequencies than patients of 4 or 5 TRBV segments, which included TRBV5-6, TRBV5-1 and TRBV20-1.

Their specific antigens are unknown. cDNA libraries of TCR beta carried unique molecular identifiers. TCRdb recomputed calls from the PCR reads with MiXCR, one row per CDR3 protein. The table lists about 820,000 distinct CDR3 sequences, roughly 50% of them singletons. Sequenced: blood. The receptors here all came from a girl between 5 and 17 years old with multiple sclerosis.

V and J are TRBV5-6 and TRBJ2-5, with a tentative D call TRBD2 (6 bases). Trimming took off 0 bases at V and 0 bases at J, with 9 bases between the two ends. Germline loops: CDR1 SGHDT, CDR2 YYEEEE. The CDR3 length is 15 residues. The CDR3 loop is CASSLVGDYQETQYF. The CDR3 bases are TGTGCCAGCAGCTTGGTTGGGGACTACCAAGAGACCCAGTACTTC.

This clonotype was seen more than once but under ten times. The chain is built from TRBV6-5 and TRBJ1-4; TRBD1 aligns across 8 bases. CDR3 length equals 15 residues. The trim removed 5 bases at V and 4 bases at J, leaving 6 bases unmatched. Germline loops: CDR1 MNHEY, CDR2 SVGAGI. CDR3 loop: CASSAGTGHNEKLFF. The CDR3 coding sequence is TGTGCCAGCAGTGCCGGGACAGGACATAATGAAAAACTGTTTTTT.

This clonotype was counted between two and nine times. V gene TRBV29-1 combines with J gene TRBJ2-1, with TRBD1 identical over 7 bases. The CDR3 covers 17 residues. Germline lookup yields CDR1 SQVTM and CDR2 ANQGSEA. The ends lost 3 bases at V and 9 bases at J; junction bases unmatched: 20. Here the CDR3 reads CSVEQLLWDSTTGEQFF. CDR3 in DNA: TGCAGCGTTGAGCAGCTACTTTGGGACAGTACTACCGGTGAGCAGTTCTTC.

This clonotype was seen more than once but under ten times. V is TRBV5-1 and J is TRBJ2-7, with 8 positions matching TRBD2. Trimming at V came to 5 bases and at J to 5 bases, leaving 18 bases not matched to a gene. The CDR3 spans 17 residues. From germline, CDR1 is SGHRS and CDR2 YFSETQ. The CDR3: CASSMRLKGSGNDEQYF. The CDR3 DNA follows: TGCGCCAGCAGTATGAGACTGAAGGGTAGCGGGAACGACGAGCAGTACTTC.

This chain uses TRBV12-3 or TRBV12-4 with TRBJ2-4; a possible D gene is TRBD2 (6 bases). The end of the DNA is better explained by TRBJ2-7, so the J call may be wrong. The CDR3 runs to 15 residues. The CDR3 here is CASSFDTSPAYEQYF. The CDR3, as DNA: TGTGCCAGCAGTTTCGATACTAGCCCCGCCTACGAGCAGTACTTC.

This clonotype was seen only a few times. The chain has TRBV5-1 and TRBJ2-7, with 12 bases lining up with TRBD2. After removal of 2 bases from V and 1 base from J, the junction contained 4 bases not matched to a gene. Germline V lookup: CDR1 SGHRS, CDR2 YFSETQ. This CDR3 region has 16 residues. The CDR3 sequence is CASSFGLAGHSYEQYF. The CDR3 nucleotides are TGCGCCAGCAGCTTTGGACTAGCGGGACATTCCTACGAGCAGTACTTC.

A single count supports this clonotype. The rearrangement links TRBV7-9 to TRBJ2-5; 8 positions match TRBD2. The DNA end is a closer match to TRBJ2-7, so the J assignment may be wrong. Germline-derived CDR1 and CDR2 are SEHNR and FQNEAQ (reference sequence). The CDR3 runs 16 residues. The CDR3 DNA follows: TGTGCCAGCAGCTTACCGGGGGGGACGGGGATTAACGAGCAGTACTTC. Residues: CASSLPGGTGINEQYF.